What follows is one T cell receptor beta chain and its context. The antigen is not known. PCR amplification relied on 60 Vbeta primers (plus 13 Jbeta primers). Profiling relied on immunoSEQ multiplex PCR, and the TCRdb table lists in-frame clones only, not all of them. The sample carries 90,000 to 150,000 clones, approximately 80% recorded once. These data come from a study of cytomegalovirus exposure and HLA in healthy donors. In the study overall: Within an early data release were 80 million to 90 million unique TCRs drawn from HLA-typed donors.

Overall study findings and caveats: Within an earlier analysis, most TCR beta V segments proved productive either about 87% or about 30% of the time. Accurate HLA-A and HLA-B prediction from TCR beta sequences was reported for most subjects.

This CDR3 is 13 amino acids long. CDR1 is SQVTM and CDR2 is ANQGSEA in the germline V gene. The junction had 5 bases not matched to a gene; V was cut back by 7 bases and J by 3 bases. The sample comprised PBMCs. The TCR comes from a man aged 18 to 29 in good health and CMV-seropositive. The gene calls are TRBV29-1 and TRBJ2-3; TRBD1 matches at 9 bases. The CDR3 reads CSGGQGITDTQYF. The CDR3, as DNA: TGCAGCGGCGGACAGGGGATAACAGATACGCAGTATTTT.